This TCR beta chain was sequenced in a study of T cell repertoires in cytomegalovirus infection. For the study at large: It was the public TCR beta signatures that indicated both CMV infection and matching HLA type.

MiXCR was run by TCRdb on the reads, yielding one entry per CDR3 protein. This sample has hundreds of thousands of distinct CDR3 sequences; about two fifths occur once, and the top ten carry around 44%. This clonotype was counted a few times. Antigen specificity is unknown. The CDR3 totals 14 residues. From germline, CDR1 is MNHEY and CDR2 SVGEGT. V lost 0 bases to trimming and J lost 3 bases, with 9 bases between them. The sequencing here drew on cultured PBMCs, taken from culture after CMV antigen stimulation. The receptor's source is a human donor in good health (CMV status not recorded). Some clones in this sample may be carry-over from other donors' samples. The chain uses TRBV6-2 or TRBV6-3 and TRBJ2-7; weak D call: TRBD1 (6 bases). The CDR3 sequence is CASSYSIRGYEQYF. The CDR3 bases are TGTGCCAGCAGTTACTCGATCAGGGGCTACGAGCAGTACTTC.